The present entry profiles one T cell receptor (beta chain) with its context. Its antigen remains unknown. This sample was taken from a study of T cell responses to AZD1222 COVID-19 vaccine. Germline CDR1 and CDR2: MNHEY and SVGEGT. The junction had 8 bases not matched to a gene; V was cut back by 5 bases and J by 3 bases. This CDR3 is 16 amino acids long. Sequenced by immunoSEQ multiplex PCR; TCRdb stores in-frame clones only, minus some. The sample lists about 140,000 clones; approximately 92% were seen once. Overall study results and limits: A rise in Spike-specific TCR breadth and depth followed two AZD1222 doses.

This TCR derives from an adult in good health. Sequenced here: peripheral blood, sampled on day 0 of AZD1222 vaccination. V gene TRBV6-2 or TRBV6-3 combines with J gene TRBJ2-1; 9 nucleotides agree with TRBD2. The CDR3 nucleotides are TGTGCCAGCAGTAAAATAGCGGGAGTGCTCTACAATGAGCAGTTCTTC. It is translated as CASSKIAGVLYNEQFF.